Listed below are T cell receptor beta chains from one sample, sequenced in a study of cytomegalovirus exposure and HLA in healthy donors. TCRdb keeps only in-frame clones here, not all; method: immunoSEQ multiplex PCR. The profile shows under 100,000 clones, roughly 70% of them singletons. Sequenced sample: PBMCs. The origin of the receptors is a woman aged 45-60 years in good health and CMV-seropositive. Each CDR3 is given with its conserved first and last residue. Fields, in order: V gene, J gene, clone size, D gene, CDR3 DNA, CDR3 protein. A D gene is named only where the DNA matches it firmly. Some rows have no size entry. The others give once, few or many, or a class for an expanded clone.

V gene: TRBV10-3; J gene: TRBJ2-7; clone size: few; D gene: .; CDR3 DNA: TGTGCCATCAGTGAGTCGACAGGCCCTTCCAACGAGCAGTACTTC; CDR3 protein: CAISESTGPSNEQYF
V gene: TRBV6-6; J gene: TRBJ2-1; clone size: .; D gene: TRBD2; CDR3 DNA: TGTGCCAGCAGTACTAGCGGGGACTACAATGAGCAGTTCTTC; CDR3 protein: CASSTSGDYNEQFF
V gene: TRBV5-1; J gene: TRBJ2-3; clone size: once; D gene: TRBD2; CDR3 DNA: TGCGCCAGCAGCCTTAGCGGGAGGTTGGCAGATACGCAGTATTTT; CDR3 protein: CASSLSGRLADTQYF
V gene: TRBV27; J gene: TRBJ2-1; clone size: once; D gene: .; CDR3 DNA: TGTGCCAGCAGTTTCCTTACAGGGAATGAGCAGTTCTTC; CDR3 protein: CASSFLTGNEQFF
V gene: TRBV28; J gene: TRBJ2-7; clone size: few; D gene: TRBD2; CDR3 DNA: TGTGCCAGCAGTGAGCGAGCTAGCGGGAAATACGAGCAGTACTTC; CDR3 protein: CASSERASGKYEQYF
V gene: TRBV5-1; J gene: TRBJ2-3; clone size: .; D gene: TRBD2; CDR3 DNA: TGCGCCAGCGCGCCGAGTAGCGGGAGTGATACGCAGTATTTT; CDR3 protein: CASAPSSGSDTQYF
V gene: TRBV7-7; J gene: TRBJ1-4; clone size: .; D gene: TRBD1; CDR3 DNA: TGTGCCAGCAGCGCCGGGACAGGCTTTGCAACTAATGAAAAACTGTTTTTT; CDR3 protein: CASSAGTGFATNEKLFF
V gene: TRBV6-1; J gene: TRBJ1-2; clone size: .; D gene: .; CDR3 DNA: TGTGCCAGCAGTGAAAATAGTGGCTACACCTTC; CDR3 protein: CASSENSGYTF
V gene: TRBV29-1; J gene: TRBJ2-3; clone size: once; D gene: .; CDR3 DNA: TGCAGCGTTAGAGGGGGAGATGGTGCAGATACGCAGTATTTT; CDR3 protein: CSVRGGDGADTQYF
V gene: TRBV19; J gene: TRBJ2-1; clone size: once; D gene: .; CDR3 DNA: TGTGCCAGTAGCTCATCAGGGGGGAGGATTCCCAATGAGCAGTTCTTC; CDR3 protein: CASSSSGGRIPNEQFF
V gene: TRBV6-1; J gene: TRBJ2-7; clone size: .; D gene: TRBD1; CDR3 DNA: TGTGCCAGCAGGCGACAGGGAAGCCCCGAGCAGTACTTC; CDR3 protein: CASRRQGSPEQYF
V gene: TRBV10-3; J gene: TRBJ2-5; clone size: .; D gene: TRBD2; CDR3 DNA: TGTGCCATCAGTGGACTAGCGGGAGGGATTGGAGAGACCCAGTACTTC; CDR3 protein: CAISGLAGGIGETQYF
V gene: TRBV27; J gene: TRBJ1-2; clone size: .; D gene: TRBD1; CDR3 DNA: TGTGCCAGCAGTAGGGCAGGGGGGAACAACTATGGCTACACCTTC; CDR3 protein: CASSRAGGNNYGYTF
V gene: TRBV6-1; J gene: TRBJ2-1; clone size: few; D gene: .; CDR3 DNA: TGTGCCATCAGTGAGGTGGGGCGTGAGCAGTTCTTC; CDR3 protein: CAISEVGREQFF
V gene: TRBV29-1; J gene: TRBJ1-2; clone size: .; D gene: .; CDR3 DNA: TGCAGCGTTGAAGATCTGTCCGGAGATGGCTACACCTTC; CDR3 protein: CSVEDLSGDGYTF
V gene: TRBV28; J gene: TRBJ2-5; clone size: .; D gene: TRBD1; CDR3 DNA: TGTGCCAGCAGTCTGGCCGGGACAGGGGGTCGGACCCAGTACTTC; CDR3 protein: CASSLAGTGGRTQYF
V gene: TRBV6-6; J gene: TRBJ1-1; clone size: once; D gene: .; CDR3 DNA: TGTGCCAGCAGCCCGACAGTAAACACTGAAGCTTTCTTT; CDR3 protein: CASSPTVNTEAFF
V gene: TRBV25-1; J gene: TRBJ2-5; clone size: .; D gene: TRBD1; CDR3 DNA: TGTGCCAGCAGTGAATATGGACAGGGTGAGACCCAGTACTTC; CDR3 protein: CASSEYGQGETQYF
V gene: TRBV28; J gene: TRBJ1-1; clone size: .; D gene: .; CDR3 DNA: TGTGCCAGCAGCCGAGTTGGACAGCTGAACACTGAAGCTTTCTTT; CDR3 protein: CASSRVGQLNTEAFF
V gene: TRBV2; J gene: TRBJ2-7; clone size: .; D gene: TRBD1; CDR3 DNA: TGTGCCAGTTACCGGGACAGGGGTTCCTACGAGCAGTACTTC; CDR3 protein: CASYRDRGSYEQYF
V gene: TRBV5-1; J gene: TRBJ2-2; clone size: .; D gene: TRBD2; CDR3 DNA: TGCGCCAGCAGCTCTCAGCGGGAGTTTCGCACCGGGGAGCTGTTTTTT; CDR3 protein: CASSSQREFRTGELFF
V gene: TRBV19; J gene: TRBJ1-5; clone size: .; D gene: TRBD1; CDR3 DNA: TGTGCCAGTAGTACAACAGGGGGCGGCCAGCCCCAGCATTTT; CDR3 protein: CASSTTGGGQPQHF
V gene: TRBV5-4; J gene: TRBJ2-1; clone size: .; D gene: TRBD2; CDR3 DNA: TGTGCCAGCTCCTCGGGACTAGTCTCCTACAATGAGCAGTTCTTC; CDR3 protein: CASSSGLVSYNEQFF
V gene: TRBV6-6; J gene: TRBJ1-4; clone size: few; D gene: .; CDR3 DNA: TGTGCCAGCACCAACGCCTTGACAGGACTTAATGAAAAACTGTTTTTT; CDR3 protein: CASTNALTGLNEKLFF
V gene: TRBV4-1; J gene: TRBJ2-1; clone size: .; D gene: TRBD2; CDR3 DNA: TGCGCCAGCAGCCAAGGGGAGGGGGTGGTAGCGGGAGTGGGCAATGAGCAGTTCTTC; CDR3 protein: CASSQGEGVVAGVGNEQFF